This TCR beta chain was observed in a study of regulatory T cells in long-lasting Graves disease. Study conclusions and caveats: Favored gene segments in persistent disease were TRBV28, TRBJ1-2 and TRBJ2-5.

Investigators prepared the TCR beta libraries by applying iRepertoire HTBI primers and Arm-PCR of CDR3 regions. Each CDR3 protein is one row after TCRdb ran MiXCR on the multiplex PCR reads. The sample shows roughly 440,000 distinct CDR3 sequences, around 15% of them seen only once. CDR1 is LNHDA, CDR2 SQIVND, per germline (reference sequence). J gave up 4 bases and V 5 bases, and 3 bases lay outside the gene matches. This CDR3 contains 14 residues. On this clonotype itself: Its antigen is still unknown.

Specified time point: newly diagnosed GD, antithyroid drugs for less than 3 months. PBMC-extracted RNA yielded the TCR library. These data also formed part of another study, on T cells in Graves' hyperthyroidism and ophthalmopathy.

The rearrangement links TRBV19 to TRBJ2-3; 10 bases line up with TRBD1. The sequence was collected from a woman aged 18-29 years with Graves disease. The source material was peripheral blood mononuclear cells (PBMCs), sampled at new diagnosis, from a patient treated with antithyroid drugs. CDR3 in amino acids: CASSYGQGADTQYF. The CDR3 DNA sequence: TGTGCCAGTAGTTATGGACAGGGGGCAGATACGCAGTATTTT.